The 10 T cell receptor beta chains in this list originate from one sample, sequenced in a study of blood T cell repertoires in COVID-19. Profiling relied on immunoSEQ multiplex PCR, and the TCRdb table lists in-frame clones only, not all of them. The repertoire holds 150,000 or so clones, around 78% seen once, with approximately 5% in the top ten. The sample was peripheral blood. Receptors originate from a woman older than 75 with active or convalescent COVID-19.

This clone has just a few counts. CDR3 residues: CASSPGGDNSPLHF. In nucleotides, the CDR3 is TGTGCCAGCAGCCCAGGGGGAGATAATTCACCCCTCCACTTT. The chain has TRBV7-3 and TRBJ1-6; 7 nucleotides align to TRBD1. V was clipped by 5 bases and J by 5 bases; unmatched bases: 3. The germline CDR1 and CDR2 sequences are SGHTA and FQGTGA. CDR3 length equals 14 residues.

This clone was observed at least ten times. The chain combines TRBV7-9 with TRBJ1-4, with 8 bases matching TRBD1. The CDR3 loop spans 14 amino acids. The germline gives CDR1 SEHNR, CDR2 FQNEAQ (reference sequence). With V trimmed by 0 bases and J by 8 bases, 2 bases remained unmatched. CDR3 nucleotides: TGTGCCAGCAGCTTAGCCAGGGGGCTGGAAAAACTGTTTTTT. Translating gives CASSLARGLEKLFF.

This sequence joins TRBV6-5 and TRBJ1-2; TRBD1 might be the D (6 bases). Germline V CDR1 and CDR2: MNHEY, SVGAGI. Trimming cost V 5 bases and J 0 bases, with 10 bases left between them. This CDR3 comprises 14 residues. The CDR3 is CASSRDNSNYGYTF. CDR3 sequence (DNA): TGTGCCAGCAGTCGGGACAACTCTAACTATGGCTACACCTTC.

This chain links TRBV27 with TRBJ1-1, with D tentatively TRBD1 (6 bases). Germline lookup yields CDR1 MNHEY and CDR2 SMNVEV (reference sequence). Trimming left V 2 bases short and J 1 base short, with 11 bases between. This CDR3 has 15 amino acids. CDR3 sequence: CASSLGPGANTEAFF. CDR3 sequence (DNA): TGTGCCAGCAGTTTAGGTCCAGGGGCGAACACTGAAGCTTTCTTT.

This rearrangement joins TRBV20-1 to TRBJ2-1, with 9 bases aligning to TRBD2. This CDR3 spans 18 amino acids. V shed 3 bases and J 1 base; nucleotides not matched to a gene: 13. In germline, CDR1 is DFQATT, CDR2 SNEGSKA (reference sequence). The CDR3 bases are TGCAGTGCTAGTAGTTCGGCGGGGGGGCCGTCTTCCTACAATGAGCAGTTCTTC. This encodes CSASSSAGGPSSYNEQFF.

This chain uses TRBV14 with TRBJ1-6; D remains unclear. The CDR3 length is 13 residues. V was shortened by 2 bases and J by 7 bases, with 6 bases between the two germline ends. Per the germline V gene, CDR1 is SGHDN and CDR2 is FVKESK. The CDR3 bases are TGTGCCAGCAGCCAAAGCGCGAATTCACCCCTCCACTTT. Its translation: CASSQSANSPLHF.

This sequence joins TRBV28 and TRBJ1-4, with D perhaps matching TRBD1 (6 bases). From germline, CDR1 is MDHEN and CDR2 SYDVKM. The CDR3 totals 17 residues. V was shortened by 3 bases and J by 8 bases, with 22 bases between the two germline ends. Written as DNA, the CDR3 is TGTGCCAGCAGTTTGAGAAGGCTTGGGGACACCCGGGAAAAACTGTTTTTT. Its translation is CASSLRRLGDTREKLFF.

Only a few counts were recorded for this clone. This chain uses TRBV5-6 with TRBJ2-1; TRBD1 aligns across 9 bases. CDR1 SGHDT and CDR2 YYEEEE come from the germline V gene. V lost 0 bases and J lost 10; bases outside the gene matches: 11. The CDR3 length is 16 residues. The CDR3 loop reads CASSLEGQGFQGEQFF. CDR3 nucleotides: TGTGCCAGCAGCTTGGAGGGACAGGGATTTCAGGGGGAGCAGTTCTTC. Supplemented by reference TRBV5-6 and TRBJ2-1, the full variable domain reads DAGVTQSPTHLIKTRGQQVTLRCSPKSGHDTVSWYQQALGQGPQFIFQYYEEEERQRGNFPDRFSGHQFPNYSSELNVNALLLGDSALYLCASSLEGQGFQGEQFFGPGTRLTVL.

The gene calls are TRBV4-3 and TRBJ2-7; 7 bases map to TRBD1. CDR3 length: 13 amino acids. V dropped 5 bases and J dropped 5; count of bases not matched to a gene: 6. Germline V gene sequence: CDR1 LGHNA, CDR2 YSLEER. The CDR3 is CASSFQDRDEQYF. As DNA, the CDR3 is TGCGCCAGCAGCTTTCAAGACAGGGACGAGCAGTACTTC.

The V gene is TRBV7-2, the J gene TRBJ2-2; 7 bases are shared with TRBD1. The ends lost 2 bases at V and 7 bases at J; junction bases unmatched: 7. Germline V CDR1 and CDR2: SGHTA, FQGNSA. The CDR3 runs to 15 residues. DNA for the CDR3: TGTGCCAGCAGCTTAAGACAGGGTTTCATCGGGGAGCTGTTTTTT. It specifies CASSLRQGFIGELFF. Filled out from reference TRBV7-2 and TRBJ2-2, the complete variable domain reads GAGVSQSPSNKVTEKGKDVELRCDPISGHTALYWYRQSLGQGLEFLIYFQGNSAPDKSGLPSDRFSAERTGGSVSTLTIQRTQQEDSAVYLCASSLRQGFIGELFFGEGSRLTVL.